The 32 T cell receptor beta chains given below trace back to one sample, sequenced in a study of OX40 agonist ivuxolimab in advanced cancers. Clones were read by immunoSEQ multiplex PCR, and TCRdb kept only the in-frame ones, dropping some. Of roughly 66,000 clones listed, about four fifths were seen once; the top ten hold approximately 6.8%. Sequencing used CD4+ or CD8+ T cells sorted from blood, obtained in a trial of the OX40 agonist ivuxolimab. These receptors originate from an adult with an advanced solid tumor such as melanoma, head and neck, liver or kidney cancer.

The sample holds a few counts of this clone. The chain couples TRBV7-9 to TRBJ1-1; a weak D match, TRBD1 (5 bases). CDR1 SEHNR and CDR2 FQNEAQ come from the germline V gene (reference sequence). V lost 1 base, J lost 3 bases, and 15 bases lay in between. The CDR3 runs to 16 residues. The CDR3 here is CASSLGVVTGDTEAFF. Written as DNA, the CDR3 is TGTGCCAGCAGCTTAGGGGTTGTCACAGGAGACACTGAAGCTTTCTTT.

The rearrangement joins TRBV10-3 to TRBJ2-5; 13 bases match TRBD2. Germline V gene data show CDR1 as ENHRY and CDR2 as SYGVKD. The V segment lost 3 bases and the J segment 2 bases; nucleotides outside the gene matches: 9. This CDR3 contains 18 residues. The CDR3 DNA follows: TGTGCCATCAGTGATGGACTAGCGGGGGCCGCGTCACAAGAGACCCAGTACTTC. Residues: CAISDGLAGAASQETQYF.

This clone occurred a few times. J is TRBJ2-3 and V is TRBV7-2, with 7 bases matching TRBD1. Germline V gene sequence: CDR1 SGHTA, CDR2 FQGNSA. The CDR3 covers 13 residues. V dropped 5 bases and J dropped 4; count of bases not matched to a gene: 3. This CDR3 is CASSTGVADTQYF. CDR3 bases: TGTGCCAGCAGCACAGGGGTAGCAGATACGCAGTATTTT.

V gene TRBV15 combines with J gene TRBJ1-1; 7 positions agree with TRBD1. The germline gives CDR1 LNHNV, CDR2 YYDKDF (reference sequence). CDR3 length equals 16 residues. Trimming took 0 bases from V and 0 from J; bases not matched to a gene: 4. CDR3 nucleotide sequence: TGTGCCACCAGCAGAGATTGGGACAGTTTGAACACTGAAGCTTTCTTT. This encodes CATSRDWDSLNTEAFF.

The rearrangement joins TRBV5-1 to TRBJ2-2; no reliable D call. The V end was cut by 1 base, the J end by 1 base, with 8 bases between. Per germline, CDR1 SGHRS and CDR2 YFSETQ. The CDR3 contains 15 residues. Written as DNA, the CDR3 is TGCGCCAGCAGCTTGAATTCAGGGAACACCGGGGAGCTGTTTTTT. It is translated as CASSLNSGNTGELFF.

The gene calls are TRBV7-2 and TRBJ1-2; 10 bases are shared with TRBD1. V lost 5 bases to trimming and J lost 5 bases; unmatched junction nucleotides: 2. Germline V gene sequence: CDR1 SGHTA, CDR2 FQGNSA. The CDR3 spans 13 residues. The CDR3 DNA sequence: TGTGCCAGCAGCCAGGACAGGGGGTATGGCTACACCTTC. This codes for CASSQDRGYGYTF.

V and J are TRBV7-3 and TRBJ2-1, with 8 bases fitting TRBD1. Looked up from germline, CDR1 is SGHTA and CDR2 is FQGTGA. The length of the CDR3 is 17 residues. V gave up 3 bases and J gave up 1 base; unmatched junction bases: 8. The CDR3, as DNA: TGTGCCAGCAGCTTGACAGGGGTAGTGGGTTCCTACAATGAGCAGTTCTTC. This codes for CASSLTGVVGSYNEQFF.

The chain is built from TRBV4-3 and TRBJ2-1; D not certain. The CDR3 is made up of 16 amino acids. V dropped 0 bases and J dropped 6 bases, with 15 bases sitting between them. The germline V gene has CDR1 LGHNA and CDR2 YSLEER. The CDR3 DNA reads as TGCGCCAGCAGCCAAGATCAAAGCGATGGATTCAATGAGCAGTTCTTC. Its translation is CASSQDQSDGFNEQFF.

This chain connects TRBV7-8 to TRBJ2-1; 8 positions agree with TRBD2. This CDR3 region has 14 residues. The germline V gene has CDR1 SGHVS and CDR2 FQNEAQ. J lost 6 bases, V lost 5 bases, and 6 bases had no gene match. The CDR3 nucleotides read TGTGCCAGCAGCGAGCGGGAGACGGCCAATGAGCAGTTCTTC. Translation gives CASSERETANEQFF.

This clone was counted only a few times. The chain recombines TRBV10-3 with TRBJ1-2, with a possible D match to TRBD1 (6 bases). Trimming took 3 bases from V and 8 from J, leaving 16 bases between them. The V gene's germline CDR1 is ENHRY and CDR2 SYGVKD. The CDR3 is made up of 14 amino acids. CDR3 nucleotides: TGTGCCATCAGTGACAGGGGTGAAGAATCCGGCTACACCTTC. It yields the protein CAISDRGEESGYTF.

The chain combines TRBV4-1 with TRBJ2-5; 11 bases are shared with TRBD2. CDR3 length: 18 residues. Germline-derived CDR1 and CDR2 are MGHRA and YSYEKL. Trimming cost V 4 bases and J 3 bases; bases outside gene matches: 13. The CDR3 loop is CASSPTGGSGRVEETQYF. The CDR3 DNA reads TGCGCCAGCAGCCCGACCGGCGGTAGCGGGAGGGTGGAAGAGACCCAGTACTTC.

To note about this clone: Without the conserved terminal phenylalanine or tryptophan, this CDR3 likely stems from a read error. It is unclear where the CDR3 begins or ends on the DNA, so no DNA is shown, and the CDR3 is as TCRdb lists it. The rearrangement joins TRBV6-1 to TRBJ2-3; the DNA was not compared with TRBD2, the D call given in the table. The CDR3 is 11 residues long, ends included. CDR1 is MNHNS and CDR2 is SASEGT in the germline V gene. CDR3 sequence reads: CASSEGLAALT.

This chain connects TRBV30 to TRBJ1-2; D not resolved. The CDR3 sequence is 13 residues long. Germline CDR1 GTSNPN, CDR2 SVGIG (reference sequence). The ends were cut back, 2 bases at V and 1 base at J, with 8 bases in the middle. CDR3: CAWSSDFNYGYTF. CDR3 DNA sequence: TGTGCCTGGAGTTCGGACTTTAACTATGGCTACACCTTC.

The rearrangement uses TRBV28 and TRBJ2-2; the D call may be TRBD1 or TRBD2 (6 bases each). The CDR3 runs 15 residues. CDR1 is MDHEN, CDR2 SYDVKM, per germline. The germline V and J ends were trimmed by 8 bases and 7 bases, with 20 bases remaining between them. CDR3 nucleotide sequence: TGTGCCAGCCAACAGGGAAGGAGGGTGGACGGGGAGCTGTTTTTT. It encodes CASQQGRRVDGELFF.

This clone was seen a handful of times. CDR3 protein: CASSLNVGSASNQPQHF. Here the CDR3 DNA reads TGTGCCAGTAGTCTAAACGTGGGCTCGGCTAGCAATCAGCCCCAGCATTTT. The V gene is TRBV19, the J gene TRBJ1-5; no firm D call. V was clipped by 5 bases and J by 0 bases, with 17 bases between them. Germline CDR1 LNHDA, CDR2 SQIVND (reference sequence). The CDR3 covers 17 residues.

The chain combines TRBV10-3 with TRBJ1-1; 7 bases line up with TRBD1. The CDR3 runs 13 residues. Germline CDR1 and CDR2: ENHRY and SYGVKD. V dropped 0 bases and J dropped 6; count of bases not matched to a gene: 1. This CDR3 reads CAISESGTAEAFF. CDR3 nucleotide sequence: TGTGCCATCAGTGAGTCGGGGACAGCTGAAGCTTTCTTT.

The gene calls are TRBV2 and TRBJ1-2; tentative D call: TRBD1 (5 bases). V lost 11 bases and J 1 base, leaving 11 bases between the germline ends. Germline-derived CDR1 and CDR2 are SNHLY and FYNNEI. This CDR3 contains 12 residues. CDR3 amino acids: CAGATINYGYTF. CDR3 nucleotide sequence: TGTGCCGGGGCCACCATTAACTATGGCTACACCTTC.

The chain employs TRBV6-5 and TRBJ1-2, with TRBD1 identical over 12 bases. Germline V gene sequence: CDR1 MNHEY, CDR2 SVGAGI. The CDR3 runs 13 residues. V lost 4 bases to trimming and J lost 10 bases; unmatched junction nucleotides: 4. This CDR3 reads CASSWGTGGDYTF. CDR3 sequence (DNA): TGTGCCAGCAGTTGGGGGACAGGGGGCGACTACACCTTC.

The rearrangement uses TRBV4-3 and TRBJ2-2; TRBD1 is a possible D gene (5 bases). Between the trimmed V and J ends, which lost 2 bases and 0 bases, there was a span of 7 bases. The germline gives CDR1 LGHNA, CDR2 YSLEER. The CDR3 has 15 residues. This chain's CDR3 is CASSQRTPNTGELFF. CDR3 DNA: TGCGCCAGCAGCCAACGGACACCGAACACCGGGGAGCTGTTTTTT.

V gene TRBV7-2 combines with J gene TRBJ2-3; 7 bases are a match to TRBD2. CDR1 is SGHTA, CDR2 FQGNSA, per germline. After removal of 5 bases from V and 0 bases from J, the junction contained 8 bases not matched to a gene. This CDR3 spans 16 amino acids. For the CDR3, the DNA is TGTGCCAGCAGCCGCGCTAGCGGCCCTAGCACAGATACGCAGTATTTT. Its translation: CASSRASGPSTDTQYF. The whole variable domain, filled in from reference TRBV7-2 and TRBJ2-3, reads GAGVSQSPSNKVTEKGKDVELRCDPISGHTALYWYRQSLGQGLEFLIYFQGNSAPDKSGLPSDRFSAERTGGSVSTLTIQRTQQEDSAVYLCASSRASGPSTDTQYFGPGTRLTVL.

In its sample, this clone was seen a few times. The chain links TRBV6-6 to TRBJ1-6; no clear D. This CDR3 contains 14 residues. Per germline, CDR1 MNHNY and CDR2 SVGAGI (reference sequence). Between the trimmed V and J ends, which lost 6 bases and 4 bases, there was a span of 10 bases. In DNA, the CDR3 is TGTGCCAGCAGACAAGGACGTTATAATTCACCCCTCCACTTT. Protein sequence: CASRQGRYNSPLHF.

The CDR3 region is CASSPYEEQFF. CDR3 bases: TGTGCCAGCAGTCCTTACGAAGAGCAGTTCTTC. The gene calls are TRBV7-9 and TRBJ2-1; the D is unclear. The CDR3 spans 11 residues. The germline CDR1 and CDR2 sequences are SEHNR and FQNEAQ (reference sequence). Trimming shortened V by 6 bases and J by 10 bases, and 10 bases separated the two germline ends.

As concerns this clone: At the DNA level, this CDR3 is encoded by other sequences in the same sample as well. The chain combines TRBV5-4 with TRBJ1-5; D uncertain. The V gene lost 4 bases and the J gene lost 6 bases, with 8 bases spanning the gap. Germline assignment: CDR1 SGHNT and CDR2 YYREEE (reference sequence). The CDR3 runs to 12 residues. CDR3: CASSIDTQPQHF. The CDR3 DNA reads TGTGCCAGCAGCATAGACACTCAGCCCCAGCATTTT.

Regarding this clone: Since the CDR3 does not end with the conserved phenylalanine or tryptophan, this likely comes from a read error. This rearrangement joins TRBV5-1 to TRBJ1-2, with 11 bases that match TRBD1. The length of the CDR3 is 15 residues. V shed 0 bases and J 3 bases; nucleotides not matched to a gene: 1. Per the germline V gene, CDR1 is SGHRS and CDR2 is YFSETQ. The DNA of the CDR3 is TGCGCCAGCAGCTTGGTGGGACAGGGGGACTATGGCTACACCTCC. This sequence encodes CASSLVGQGDYGYTS.

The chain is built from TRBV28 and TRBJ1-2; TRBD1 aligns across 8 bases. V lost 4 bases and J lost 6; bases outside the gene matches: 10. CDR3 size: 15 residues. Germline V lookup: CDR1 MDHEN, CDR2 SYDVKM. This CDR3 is CASSSLRDRSNGYTF. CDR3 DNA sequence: TGTGCCAGCAGTTCTCTCCGGGACAGGTCCAATGGCTACACCTTC.

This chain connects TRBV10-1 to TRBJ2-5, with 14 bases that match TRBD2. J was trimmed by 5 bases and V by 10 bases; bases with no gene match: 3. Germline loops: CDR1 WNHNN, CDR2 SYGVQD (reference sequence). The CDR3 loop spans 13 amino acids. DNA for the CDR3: TGCGCCAACGGGACTAGCGGGAGTGAGACCCAGTACTTC. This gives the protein CANGTSGSETQYF.

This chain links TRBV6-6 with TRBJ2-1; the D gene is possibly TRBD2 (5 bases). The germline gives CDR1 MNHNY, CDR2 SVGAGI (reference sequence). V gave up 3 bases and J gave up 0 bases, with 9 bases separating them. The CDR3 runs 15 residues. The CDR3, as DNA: TGTGCCAGCAGTTATTCGGGGAGCTCCTACAATGAGCAGTTCTTC. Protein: CASSYSGSSYNEQFF.

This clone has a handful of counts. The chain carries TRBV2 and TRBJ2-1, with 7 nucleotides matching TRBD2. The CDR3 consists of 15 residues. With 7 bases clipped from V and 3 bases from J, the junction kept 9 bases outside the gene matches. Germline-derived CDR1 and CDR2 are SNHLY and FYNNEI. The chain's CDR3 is CASNGVSGFYNEQFF. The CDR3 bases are TGTGCCAGCAATGGGGTTAGCGGGTTCTACAATGAGCAGTTCTTC. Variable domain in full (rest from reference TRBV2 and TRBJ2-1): EPEVTQTPSHQVTQMGQEVILRCVPISNHLYFYWYRQILGQKVEFLVSFYNNEISEKSEIFDDQFSVERPDGSNFTLKIRSTKLEDSAMYFCASNGVSGFYNEQFFGPGTRLTVL.

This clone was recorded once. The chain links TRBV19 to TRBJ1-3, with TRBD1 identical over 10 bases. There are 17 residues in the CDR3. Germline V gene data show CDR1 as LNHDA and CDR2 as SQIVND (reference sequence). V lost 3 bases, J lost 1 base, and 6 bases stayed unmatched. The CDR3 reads CASSIPGTGASGNTIYF. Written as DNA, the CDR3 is TGTGCCAGTAGTATTCCGGGGACAGGGGCATCTGGAAACACCATATATTTT.

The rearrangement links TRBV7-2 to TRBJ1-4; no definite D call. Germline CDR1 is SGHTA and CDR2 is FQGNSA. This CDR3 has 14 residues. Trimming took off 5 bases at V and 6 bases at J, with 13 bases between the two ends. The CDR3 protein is CASSPGSGDEKLFF. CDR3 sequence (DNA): TGTGCCAGCAGCCCCGGGAGTGGGGATGAAAAACTGTTTTTT.

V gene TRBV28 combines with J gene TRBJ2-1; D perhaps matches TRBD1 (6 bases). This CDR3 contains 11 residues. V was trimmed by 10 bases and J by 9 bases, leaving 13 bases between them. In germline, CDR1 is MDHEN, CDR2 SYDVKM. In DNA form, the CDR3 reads TGTGCCACCACCTCAGGGGCTGAGCAGTTCTTC. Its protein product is CATTSGAEQFF.

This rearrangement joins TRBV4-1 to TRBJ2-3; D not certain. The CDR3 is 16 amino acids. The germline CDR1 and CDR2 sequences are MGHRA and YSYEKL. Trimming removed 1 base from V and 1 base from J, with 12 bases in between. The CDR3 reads CASSQGTSPGTDTQYF. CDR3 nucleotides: TGCGCCAGCAGCCAAGGAACAAGTCCTGGCACAGATACGCAGTATTTT.